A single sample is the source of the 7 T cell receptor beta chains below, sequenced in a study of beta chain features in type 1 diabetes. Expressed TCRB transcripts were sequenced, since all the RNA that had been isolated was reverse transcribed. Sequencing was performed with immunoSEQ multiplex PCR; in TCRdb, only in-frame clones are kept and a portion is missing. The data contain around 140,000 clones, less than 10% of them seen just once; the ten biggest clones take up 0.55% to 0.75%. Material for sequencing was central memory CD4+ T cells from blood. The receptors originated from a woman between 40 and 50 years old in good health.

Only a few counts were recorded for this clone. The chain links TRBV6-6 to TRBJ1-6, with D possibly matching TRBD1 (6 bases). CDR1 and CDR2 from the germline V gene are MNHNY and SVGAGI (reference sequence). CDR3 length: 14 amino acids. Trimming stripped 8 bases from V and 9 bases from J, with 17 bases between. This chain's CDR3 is CASGLTGIGSPLHF. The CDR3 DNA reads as TGTGCCAGCGGGCTCACAGGGATCGGTTCACCCCTCCACTTT.

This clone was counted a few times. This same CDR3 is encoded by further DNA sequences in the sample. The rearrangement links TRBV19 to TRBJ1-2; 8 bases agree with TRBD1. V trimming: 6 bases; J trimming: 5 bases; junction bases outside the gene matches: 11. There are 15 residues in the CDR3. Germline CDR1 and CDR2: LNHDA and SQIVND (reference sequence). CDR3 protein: CASSPKADRGYGYTF. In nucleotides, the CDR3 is TGTGCCAGTAGCCCTAAGGCCGACAGGGGATATGGCTACACCTTC.

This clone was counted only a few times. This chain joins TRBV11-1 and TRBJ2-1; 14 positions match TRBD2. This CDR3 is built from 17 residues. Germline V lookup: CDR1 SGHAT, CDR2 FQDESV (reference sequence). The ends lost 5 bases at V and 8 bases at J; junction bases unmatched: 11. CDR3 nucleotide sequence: TGTGCCAGCAGCCGTGGACTAGCGGGGGGACCTGGGCATGAGCAGTTCTTC. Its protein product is CASSRGLAGGPGHEQFF.

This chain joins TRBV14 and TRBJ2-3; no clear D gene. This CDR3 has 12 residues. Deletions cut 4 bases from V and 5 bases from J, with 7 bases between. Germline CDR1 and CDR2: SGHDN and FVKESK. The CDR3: CASSPQIDTQYF. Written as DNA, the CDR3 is TGTGCCAGCAGCCCCCAGATAGATACGCAGTATTTT.

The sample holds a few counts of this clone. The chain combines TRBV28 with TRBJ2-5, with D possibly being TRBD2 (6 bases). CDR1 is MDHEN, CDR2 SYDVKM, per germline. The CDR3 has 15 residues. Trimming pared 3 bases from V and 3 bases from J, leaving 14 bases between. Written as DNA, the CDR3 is TGTGCCAGCAGTTTGGGAGGTGGGCTGAAAGAGACCCAGTACTTC. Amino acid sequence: CASSLGGGLKETQYF.

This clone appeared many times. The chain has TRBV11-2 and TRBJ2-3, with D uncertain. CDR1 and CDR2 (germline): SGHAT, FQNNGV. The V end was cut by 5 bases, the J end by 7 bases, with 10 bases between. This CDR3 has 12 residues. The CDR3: CASSPESYTQYF. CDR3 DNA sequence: TGTGCCAGCAGCCCCGAGAGTTATACGCAGTATTTT.

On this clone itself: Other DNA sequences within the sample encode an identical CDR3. CDR3 DNA sequence: TGTGCCAGCAGCTTGGTTGAGGAGACCCAGTACTTC. Translation: CASSLVEETQYF. V usage is TRBV5-6 and J usage is TRBJ2-5; D is uncertain. The CDR3 sequence is 12 residues long. The germline V gene encodes CDR1 SGHDT and CDR2 YYEEEE. Deletions cut 0 bases from V and 5 bases from J, with 5 bases between.